A few counts support the clone carrying this TCR beta chain. The antigen is not known. The record originates from a study of blood T cells in healthy people across ages. General observations from the study: Age advanced and TCR beta diversity per million T cells fell, roughly linearly. Long-lived donors had more naive CD4+ cells and higher diversity than aged donors.

V was cut by 1 base and J by 10 bases, with 11 bases left in between. The germline CDR1 and CDR2 sequences are LGHNA and YSLEER. The length of the CDR3 is 13 residues. Every donor provided 8.5 to 10 milliliters of peripheral blood. Using a J-beta primer mix together with a sample-barcoded 5' primer, a second PCR was run for about 6 to 11 cycles. Each cDNA molecule was tagged by a template-switch adaptor with 12 random nucleotides. TCRdb called the 5' RACE reads again in MiXCR, with one record for every CDR3 protein. The top ten hold less than 2.5% of the sample, which has about 1.8 million distinct CDR3 sequences, around half seen once.

This chain connects TRBV4-3 to TRBJ2-1; TRBD2 is a possible D gene (5 bases). This sequence was found in a woman aged 40 to 50 in good health. The sequenced sample was blood. The CDR3 nucleotides read TGCGCCAGCAGCCAAGTGAGCGGCTACGAGCAGTTCTTC. Translating it yields CASSQVSGYEQFF.